This TCR beta chain is from a study of cytomegalovirus exposure and HLA in healthy donors. Study details: Early released data comprised approximately 85 million unique TCRs from HLA-typed donors.

V was clipped by 6 bases and J by 8 bases, with 8 bases between them. The CDR3 loop spans 11 amino acids. Per germline, CDR1 MNHEY and CDR2 SVGAGI. On this clone: Its antigen is still unknown.

The PCR used 60 Vbeta and 13 Jbeta primers. Sequenced by immunoSEQ multiplex PCR; TCRdb stores in-frame clones only, minus some. The sample has 100,000 to 150,000 clones; approximately 78% are singletons. The study's findings and limits: In an earlier analysis, most TCR beta V segments were productive about 87% or about 30% of the time. TCR beta chains associated with HLA were, in a later analysis, more clonally expanded than equally common others. In a later analysis, around 18,000 TCR beta sequences were associated with HLA alleles at 0.05 false discovery rate.

Sequenced input: PBMCs. The rearrangement links TRBV6-5 to TRBJ2-1; D unresolved. The clonotype originates from a woman younger than 45 in good health and CMV-seronegative. CDR3 loop: CASRENYEQFF. CDR3 coding DNA: TGTGCCAGCAGAGAAAACTATGAGCAGTTCTTC.